This T cell receptor beta chain was sequenced in a study of T cells after yellow fever vaccination. Whole-study findings and limits: Clones from primary vaccination mostly reappeared after the booster (about 97% CD4, roughly 87% CD8). Any FACS-sorted repertoire could hold abundant clonotypes that contaminate it from the bulk population.

This CDR3 is 16 amino acids long. The germline gives CDR1 LNHDA, CDR2 SQIVND (reference sequence). Trimming removed 0 bases from V and 5 bases from J, with 14 bases in between. One entry per CDR3 protein results from TCRdb running MiXCR on the 5' RACE reads. The data hold about 340,000 distinct CDR3 sequences, with 3% to 4.5% observed a single time. This clonotype was counted at least ten times. Its antigen is not identified. This receptor was obtained from a man aged 18 to 35 who received the YFV17D yellow fever vaccine. V usage is TRBV19 and J usage is TRBJ1-5, with D unclear. Sequenced here: PBMCs, sampled 5 days after the yellow fever booster vaccination. The CDR3 is CASSIDRPAAYQPQHF. CDR3 in DNA: TGTGCCAGTAGTATAGATCGTCCGGCAGCTTATCAGCCCCAGCATTTT.